These 5 T cell receptor beta chains came from one sample sequenced in a study of technical replicates of blood from a handful of donors. Sequencing was performed with immunoSEQ multiplex PCR; in TCRdb, only in-frame clones are kept and a portion is missing. The profile shows roughly 50,000 clones, 90% to 95% of them singletons. What was sequenced was PBMCs. Receptors were obtained from a human donor in good health. Some clones in this sample may be carry-over from other donors' samples.

The chain joins TRBV6-1 to TRBJ1-2, with 9 bases fitting TRBD1. V lost 5 bases to trimming and J lost 4 bases; unmatched junction nucleotides: 5. CDR3 length equals 14 residues. Germline V gives CDR1 MNHNS, CDR2 SASEGT. The CDR3 here is CASSLGQGSYGYTF. The CDR3 DNA follows: TGTGCCAGCAGTCTCGGACAGGGGAGCTATGGCTACACCTTC.

This chain links TRBV5-1 with TRBJ2-3, with D tentatively TRBD2 (6 bases). V gave up 1 base and J gave up 0 bases, with 12 bases separating them. Germline CDR1 is SGHRS and CDR2 is YFSETQ. CDR3 length: 16 amino acids. This CDR3 is CASSLTGEPSTDTQYF. CDR3 in DNA: TGCGCCAGCAGCTTGACGGGGGAACCTAGCACAGATACGCAGTATTTT.

The chain links TRBV7-9 to TRBJ2-5; 8 nucleotides align to TRBD2. The germline V gene encodes CDR1 SEHNR and CDR2 FQNEAQ (reference sequence). Trimming cost V 6 bases and J 7 bases; bases outside gene matches: 10. The CDR3 contains 14 residues. The CDR3 DNA reads TGTGCCAGCAGGCCTAGCGGGCCTCAGGGGACCCAGTACTTC. This translates into CASRPSGPQGTQYF.

In its sample, this clone was seen once. The same CDR3 can be traced to other DNA sequences in this sample. This chain uses TRBV4-3 with TRBJ2-2, with D hard to call. V dropped 0 bases and J dropped 8 bases, with 7 bases sitting between them. CDR3 length: 13 residues. CDR1 and CDR2 from the germline V gene are LGHNA and YSLEER. The CDR3 loop is CASSQDRTGELFF. CDR3 DNA sequence: TGCGCCAGCAGCCAAGATAGAACTGGGGAGCTGTTTTTT.

This rearrangement joins TRBV4-2 to TRBJ2-3, with 9 bases identical to TRBD1. The V and J ends lost 1 base and 4 bases, in that order; junction bases with no gene match: 3. Germline CDR1 and CDR2: LGHNA and YNFKEQ. The CDR3 extends over 15 amino acids. Written as DNA, the CDR3 is TGTGCCAGCAGCCAAGCGACAGGGGGGCCAGATACGCAGTATTTT. Residues: CASSQATGGPDTQYF.